This paragraph covers one TCR beta chain sequence. In its sample, this clonotype was seen many times. This clone's antigen is unknown. Base qualities are not recorded, but no much larger clone differs from it by a single base. Ophthalmopathy patients had moderately to severely active disease, with a Clinical Activity Score of 3 or more, a NOSPECS grade of 4 or more, and a disease duration of less than 3 months. Patients with uncontrolled infections, other autoimmune diseases, pregnancy or lactation were excluded. Diagnoses relied on clinical symptoms, serum thyroxine and TRAb, thyroid ultrasound and orbital computed tomography. PBMCs were isolated from 10 ml of fresh peripheral blood by Ficoll-Paque density gradient centrifugation. Total RNA was extracted using Trizol reagent, and RNA quality was assessed on an Agilent 2100 Bioanalyzer. This sample is part of a study of T cells in Graves' hyperthyroidism and ophthalmopathy (dated by TCRdb to between 2017 and 2020). Study-level background: Peripheral blood was sampled at the time of initial diagnosis, prior to any treatment. TCR V-J signatures able to tell the groups apart were searched for in a discovery cohort of about a hundred patients, of whom around 42 had Graves' ophthalmopathy and more than 55 had stable Graves' hyperthyroidism. After blood sampling, hyperthyroidism patients were treated with methimazole at a starting dose of 30 mg daily, and ophthalmopathy patients were treated with high-dose intravenous methylprednisolone. The paper reports TCR Vbeta CDR3 sequencing of more than 120 peripheral blood samples: fewer than 50 ophthalmopathy, around 80 hyperthyroidism and about 17 progressor patients. The 100 discovery patients were randomly split 7:3 into training and test sets. Prospective prediction of ophthalmopathy was tested in an independent validation cohort consisting of under 20 hyperthyroidism patients and approximately 16 patients who later progressed to ophthalmopathy. Thyroid tissue and blood T-cell repertoires from several Graves' hyperthyroidism patients were also compared in the study.

TCR beta CDR3 regions were amplified from RNA transcripts. The first round of RT-PCR for the TCR CDR3 was performed with the HTBI primer set and the Qiagen OneStep RT-PCR kit. A second multiplex PCR round built the libraries, followed by size selection and purification. Sequencing of the libraries was done on an Illumina HiSeq2000 using paired-end 100 bp reads. The study's processing was this. Raw data were processed with SOAPnuke, discarding reads with adapters, uncalled bases, mean Phred below 15, or no exact constant-primer or identifier match. High-quality paired reads were merged with COPE v1.2.5, and unique nucleotide sequences were defined as clonotypes. MiTCR v1.1 was used to align clonotypes to the IMGT TRBV, TRBD and TRBJ reference segments. The analysis included only V-J combinations with a frequency above 0.0001, which together covered roughly 99% of the repertoires. The TCS score was defined as the ratio of F50 (clonal expansion) to E x V (chaos), calculated using BLOSUM62-based TCRdist between CDR3 peptides within each V-J. Welch's t-statistics and random forest reduced 500 to 550 V-J features to 13, which were used in a naive Bayes classifier (R e1071). Using fastp at Q25 and MiXCR, TCRdb reprocessed the public reads and kept productive beta chains. When rows share a CDR3 protein, they turn into one entry using the most common DNA and genes. The V and J calls and clone size come from TCRdb's table, not from the authors' own analysis. The sample records about 52,000 distinct CDR3 sequences, over 40% of which are singletons. The ten largest account for roughly 10% of the sample.

The CDR3 covers 13 residues, taking in both the cysteine and the phenylalanine. Solely the CDR3 DNA is kept, with 39 bases framed from the first base. According to the germline V gene, CDR1 reads MNHNS and CDR2 reads SASEGT. The V end gives up 8 bases and the J end 3 bases, leaving 3 bases in the junction not matched to a gene. Overall results and qualifications from the work: No statistical method was used to fix the sample size in advance, and group allocation was not hidden from the investigators. Most expanded thyroid clonotypes (frequency above 0.001) were also found in blood, which suggests that blood repertoires may mirror thyroid immune responses. In cross-validation, a model built on a 13 V-J signature told ophthalmopathy apart from stable hyperthyroidism with approximately 90% sensitivity and approximately 81% specificity, and in testing the same model reached 80%/75%. In validation, progression to ophthalmopathy was predicted by the model with roughly 69% sensitivity and roughly 72% specificity, a median of approximately 7.1 months before onset.

Sequencing input: blood. The receptor was derived from a woman in her 50s with Graves' ophthalmopathy. The chain is encoded by TRBV6-1 joined to TRBJ1-4; 7 central nucleotides agree with TRBD1. The DNA sequence is TGTGCCAGCCCGGACAGGCCTAATGAAAAACTGTTTTTT. Its amino acids are CASPDRPNEKLFF.